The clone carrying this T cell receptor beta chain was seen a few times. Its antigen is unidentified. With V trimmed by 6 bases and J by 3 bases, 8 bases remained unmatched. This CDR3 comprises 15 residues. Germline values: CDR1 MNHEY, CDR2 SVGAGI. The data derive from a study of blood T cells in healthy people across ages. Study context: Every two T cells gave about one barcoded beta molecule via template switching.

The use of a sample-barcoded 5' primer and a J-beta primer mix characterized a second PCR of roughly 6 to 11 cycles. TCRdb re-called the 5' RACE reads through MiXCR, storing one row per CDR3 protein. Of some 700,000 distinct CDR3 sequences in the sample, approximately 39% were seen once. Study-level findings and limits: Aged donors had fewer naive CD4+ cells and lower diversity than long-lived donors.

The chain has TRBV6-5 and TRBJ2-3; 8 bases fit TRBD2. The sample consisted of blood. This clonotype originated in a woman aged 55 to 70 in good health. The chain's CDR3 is CASRIIAGQTDTQYF. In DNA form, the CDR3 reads TGTGCCAGCAGGATTATAGCGGGACAAACAGATACGCAGTATTTT.